The 7 T cell receptor beta chains listed next were all sequenced from one sample in a study of cytomegalovirus exposure and HLA in healthy donors. The study ran its PCR with 60 Vbeta and 13 Jbeta primers. Sequencing was performed with immunoSEQ multiplex PCR; in TCRdb, only in-frame clones are kept and a portion is missing. The sample has 120,000 or so clones, 80% seen once. The material sequenced was PBMCs. The receptor set was obtained from a man aged 35 to 55 in good health and CMV-seronegative.

The chain has TRBV6-1 and TRBJ1-3, with D hard to call. Germline CDR1 and CDR2: MNHNS and SASEGT. This CDR3 comprises 16 residues. The germline V and J ends were trimmed by 2 bases and 3 bases, with 14 bases remaining between them. CDR3 nucleotides: TGTGCCAGCAGTGAACAAGCCATGGTTGGTGGAAACACCATATATTTT. Translated, it gives CASSEQAMVGGNTIYF.

The chain has TRBV6-1 and TRBJ2-5, with 7 bases aligning to TRBD1. Germline CDR1 and CDR2: MNHNS and SASEGT. V shed 6 bases, J shed 5 bases, and the junction held 12 bases outside the gene matches. This CDR3 is built from 15 residues. As DNA, the CDR3 is TGTGCCAGCAGCCAAGAGGGTGCAGGGGGTGAGACCCAGTACTTC. Translating gives CASSQEGAGGETQYF.

The chain is built from TRBV2 and TRBJ2-1, with 10 positions matching TRBD1. CDR1 and CDR2 (germline): SNHLY, FYNNEI. The CDR3 has 13 amino acids. J was trimmed by 7 bases and V by 4 bases; bases with no gene match: 1. This CDR3 is CASSGTGGNEQFF. As DNA, the CDR3 is TGTGCCAGCAGTGGGACAGGGGGGAATGAGCAGTTCTTC.

The J gene is TRBJ1-4, the V gene TRBV7-8, with a possible D match to TRBD1 (5 bases). The V gene lost 5 bases and the J gene lost 7 bases, with 20 bases spanning the gap. This CDR3 spans 16 amino acids. Germline lookup yields CDR1 SGHVS and CDR2 FQNEAQ. CDR3 loop: CASSHPVLQGGEKLFF. The CDR3 region has the DNA TGTGCCAGCAGCCACCCCGTGCTGCAGGGAGGTGAAAAACTGTTTTTT.

This chain uses TRBV6-1 with TRBJ2-5; D not resolved. V was shortened by 10 bases and J by 5 bases, with 20 bases between the two germline ends. The CDR3 is 14 residues long. The germline CDR1 and CDR2 sequences are MNHNS and SASEGT. Here the CDR3 DNA reads TGTGCCATCTACCGGTGGGCTCCTGGGGAGACCCAGTACTTC. It specifies CAIYRWAPGETQYF.

This clone is a singleton in its sample. The gene calls are TRBV2 and TRBJ1-2; TRBD1 agrees at 10 bases. There are 13 residues in the CDR3. V lost 6 bases and J lost 6; bases outside the gene matches: 4. Per germline, CDR1 SNHLY and CDR2 FYNNEI. CDR3 DNA sequence: TGTGCCAGCAGGACAGGGGGCGGTGATGGCTACACCTTC. As protein: CASRTGGGDGYTF.

This chain links TRBV7-2 with TRBJ1-5; 9 bases match TRBD1. J lost 5 bases, V lost 1 base, and 6 bases had no gene match. Germline CDR1 and CDR2: SGHTA and FQGNSA. The CDR3 has 16 amino acids. CDR3 amino acids: CASSLVSGTGYQPQHF. The CDR3 DNA reads as TGTGCCAGCAGCTTAGTATCCGGGACAGGGTATCAGCCCCAGCATTTT.